The rows below give T cell receptor beta chains drawn from one sample of a study of blood T cell repertoires in COVID-19. TCRdb's copy holds only in-frame clones and misses some; the assay was immunoSEQ multiplex PCR. The profile shows roughly 120,000 clones, approximately 70% of them singletons. Sample: peripheral blood. The receptors shown here come from a woman in her sixties with acute or convalescent COVID-19. CDR3s include the opening cysteine and the closing phenylalanine or tryptophan. Each record gives: V gene, CDR3 protein.

TRBV7-2,CASRPRLAGTDTQYF
TRBV20-1,CSASNQGTSRRPQHF
TRBV5-4,CASSKPQGRETQYF
TRBV7-2,CASTDLGGTRNTEAFF
TRBV12-3/TRBV12-4,CASSFGQSYEQYF
TRBV5-1,CASSLEGLGTDTQYF
TRBV2,CASSAGSRVNQPQHF
TRBV15,CATSREGTLLDNSPLHF
TRBV28,CASSSGQVGMNTEAFF
TRBV29-1,CSVPGQANEKLFF
TRBV24-1,CATSRPSGNEQFF
TRBV30,CAWSYFRTGGTEAFF
TRBV5-1,CASSLGQGPTNYGYTF
TRBV2,CASSADNEQFF
TRBV10-3,CAISLEGSFYEQYF
TRBV6-2/TRBV6-3,CASSRTAGHEQYF
TRBV6-5,CVSGGTYEQYF
TRBV6-6,CASSPGLLAGGPRETQYF
TRBV7-3,CASSPSGTNEQFF
TRBV27,CASSSPGQGASNEKLFF
TRBV25-1,CASSERGSVAPLHF
TRBV12-5,CASQTGGGTQYF
TRBV19,CASRAGQMNTEAFF
TRBV7-2,CASSLSGGRTPQPQHF
TRBV7-9,CASSDSGRPQFF
TRBV7-2,CASSLARLVLPMETQYF
TRBV11-2,CASSPALGNVLTF
TRBV5-6,CASSSGTSAYNEQFF